The 32 T cell receptor beta chains presented below share a single source sample, sequenced in a study of T-cell reconstitution after alpha-beta-depleted transplantation in children. The TCRbeta library was prepared with unique molecular identifiers. TCRdb itself ran the PCR reads through MiXCR, one entry per CDR3 protein. Here the sample spans some 95,000 distinct CDR3 sequences, under 25% being singletons. This sample comprised PBMCs, obtained before TCRalphabeta/CD19-depleted stem cell transplant. These TCRs come from a boy younger than 10 with acute lymphoblastic leukemia, due to receive a stem cell transplant.

Ten or more counts support this clonotype. The chain carries TRBV5-1 and TRBJ2-1; D might be TRBD2 (5 bases). The CDR3 spans 15 residues. V was clipped by 4 bases and J by 0 bases, with 11 bases between them. CDR1 and CDR2 from the germline V gene are SGHRS and YFSETQ. Here the CDR3 DNA reads TGCGCCAGCAGCCGGACTGCCCCCTCCTACAATGAGCAGTTCTTC. Translated: CASSRTAPSYNEQFF.

The CDR3: CASSQERRRVMNEQFF. CDR3 coding DNA: TGTGCCAGCAGCCAAGAACGGCGGAGGGTAATGAATGAGCAGTTCTTC. The chain links TRBV3-1 to TRBJ2-1; possible D gene TRBD2, 6 bases. The V gene lost 0 bases and the J gene lost 7 bases, with 16 bases spanning the gap. Germline values: CDR1 LGHDT, CDR2 YNNKEL (reference sequence). This CDR3 has 16 residues.

The J gene is TRBJ2-1, the V gene TRBV7-9, with TRBD2 as a possible D gene (6 bases). Germline CDR1 reads SEHNR; CDR2 reads FQNEAQ (reference sequence). The V end was cut by 6 bases, the J end by 4 bases, with 19 bases between. The CDR3 runs 16 residues. CDR3 sequence (DNA): TGTGCCAGCAGTCACCACTCGAGCGGGCCTTACAATGAGCAGTTCTTC. This gives the protein CASSHHSSGPYNEQFF.

The chain combines TRBV6-5 with TRBJ2-4; a weak D match, TRBD2 (5 bases). CDR1 and CDR2 (germline): MNHEY, SVGAGI. The CDR3 has 11 amino acids. V was trimmed by 5 bases and J by 8 bases, leaving 7 bases between them. CDR3 sequence (DNA): TGTGCCAGCAGTAAGGAGGACATTCAGTACTTC. Translating it yields CASSKEDIQYF.

This clonotype was detected many times. This chain links TRBV7-2 with TRBJ2-6; no reliable D call. The CDR3 spans 15 residues. The germline CDR1 and CDR2 sequences are SGHTA and FQGNSA. The V end lost 5 bases, the J end lost 6 bases, and 14 bases lay between the germline ends. Here the CDR3 reads CASSGNGRLANVLTF. The CDR3 bases are TGTGCCAGCAGCGGTAATGGACGGCTGGCCAACGTCCTGACTTTC.

This clonotype was counted at least ten times. The gene calls are TRBV29-1 and TRBJ1-1; 11 nucleotides line up with TRBD1. Germline V gene data show CDR1 as SQVTM and CDR2 as ANQGSEA. The trim removed 5 bases at V and 4 bases at J, leaving 3 bases unmatched. This CDR3 comprises 13 residues. In DNA, the CDR3 is TGCAGCGTTCTTGGGACAGGGGGCACTGAAGCTTTCTTT. This sequence encodes CSVLGTGGTEAFF.

The CDR3 here is CASSLAHGFTDTQYF. The CDR3 region has the DNA TGTGCCAGCAGCTTAGCCCACGGGTTCACAGATACGCAGTATTTT. The chain combines TRBV7-8 with TRBJ2-3; D not resolved. Per the germline V gene, CDR1 is SGHVS and CDR2 is FQNEAQ. V lost 0 bases, J lost 2 bases, and 9 bases lay in between. The CDR3 runs to 15 residues.

The gene calls are TRBV20-1 and TRBJ2-7, with 8 bases matching TRBD2. Germline V gene sequence: CDR1 DFQATT, CDR2 SNEGSKA (reference sequence). This CDR3 contains 11 residues. In nucleotides, the CDR3 is TGCAGGGTCGGGGGGGCCTACGAGCAGTACTTC. It is translated as CRVGGAYEQYF.

This chain uses TRBV19 with TRBJ1-5; weak D call: TRBD1 (6 bases). This CDR3 is built from 12 residues. V was cut by 7 bases and J by 7 bases, with 11 bases left in between. In germline, CDR1 is LNHDA, CDR2 SQIVND (reference sequence). DNA of the CDR3: TGTGCCAGTACAGGGGTCGGACAGCCCCAGCATTTT. Translating it yields CASTGVGQPQHF.

This clonotype has ten or more counts. The chain employs TRBV7-9 and TRBJ1-1, with unresolved D. Deletions cut 1 base from V and 0 bases from J, with 3 bases between. The CDR3 is made up of 13 amino acids. Germline V gene sequence: CDR1 SEHNR, CDR2 FQNEAQ (reference sequence). CDR3 DNA sequence: TGTGCCAGCAGCTTAGAGATGAACACTGAAGCTTTCTTT. Translated, it gives CASSLEMNTEAFF.

The CDR3 bases are TGCAGCGTTCCCTCTTTCCTGGCGGGTGCAGATACGCAGTATTTT. This gives the protein CSVPSFLAGADTQYF. The chain joins TRBV29-1 to TRBJ2-3, with a possible D match to TRBD2 (5 bases). The V gene lost 5 bases and the J gene lost 4 bases, with 19 bases spanning the gap. Looked up from germline, CDR1 is SQVTM and CDR2 is ANQGSEA. This CDR3 has 15 residues.

This clonotype occurred a few times. The rearrangement uses TRBV20-1 and TRBJ1-1; D call uncertain. CDR1 DFQATT and CDR2 SNEGSKA come from the germline V gene (reference sequence). CDR3 length: 11 residues. CDR3 protein: CSTIGNTEAFF. The DNA of the CDR3 is TGCAGCACCATCGGTAACACTGAAGCTTTCTTT.

This clonotype has only a few counts. This chain joins TRBV9 and TRBJ2-3, with a weak D call TRBD2 (6 bases). V was cut by 4 bases and J by 2 bases, with 17 bases left in between. Germline V CDR1 and CDR2: SGDLS, YYNGEE. The CDR3 spans 16 residues. This chain's CDR3 is CASSQRASALTDTQYF. DNA for the CDR3: TGTGCCAGCAGCCAACGGGCTAGCGCTCTCACAGATACGCAGTATTTT.

The chain is built from TRBV3-1 and TRBJ2-1; 10 bases fit TRBD2. CDR1 and CDR2 (germline): LGHDT, YNNKEL (reference sequence). The V segment lost 3 bases and the J segment 7 bases; nucleotides outside the gene matches: 6. This CDR3 has 15 amino acids. As DNA, the CDR3 is TGTGCCAGCAGCCACCTAGCGGGAGTGGGTAATGAGCAGTTCTTC. It encodes CASSHLAGVGNEQFF.

This chain joins TRBV25-1 and TRBJ2-3; D gene ambiguous. There are 13 residues in the CDR3. V lost 7 bases, J lost 4 bases, and 12 bases lay in between. Germline CDR1 reads MGHDK; CDR2 reads SYGVNS. This CDR3 is CASTGPAPDTQYF. In DNA form, the CDR3 reads TGTGCCAGCACCGGACCGGCGCCAGATACGCAGTATTTT.

A few counts support this clonotype. The chain has TRBV3-1 and TRBJ1-4, with TRBD1 as a possible D gene (5 bases). From germline, CDR1 is LGHDT and CDR2 YNNKEL (reference sequence). This CDR3 is built from 19 residues. The V and J ends lost 1 base and 11 bases respectively, with 29 bases between them. The CDR3 reads CASSQVTGTGGTSKGKLFF. The CDR3 nucleotides read TGTGCCAGCAGCCAAGTCACCGGGACCGGAGGAACTTCTAAAGGGAAACTGTTTTTT.

V is TRBV10-2 and J is TRBJ1-6; TRBD1 aligns across 9 bases. The J segment lost 7 bases and the V segment lost 6 bases, leaving 13 bases of the junction unmatched. The germline CDR1 and CDR2 sequences are WSHSY and SAAADI. CDR3 length equals 17 residues. The CDR3 sequence is CASRSTGTGTSNSPLHF. Here the CDR3 DNA reads TGCGCCAGCAGATCGACCGGGACAGGGACGTCAAATTCACCCCTCCACTTT.

The chain couples TRBV20-1 to TRBJ1-5, with no clear D. The germline V and J ends were trimmed by 3 bases and 4 bases, with 10 bases remaining between them. The CDR3 has 13 residues. CDR1 and CDR2 from the germline V gene are DFQATT and SNEGSKA (reference sequence). The CDR3 here is CSASENLNQPQHF. CDR3 DNA: TGCAGTGCTAGCGAGAACTTAAATCAGCCCCAGCATTTT.

In this sample, this clonotype turned up a few times. The chain carries TRBV4-1 and TRBJ2-5; D is unclear. Germline CDR1 and CDR2: MGHRA and YSYEKL. The CDR3 length is 13 residues. V was pared by 7 bases and J by 0 bases, with 9 bases between. The CDR3 here is CASTTAYQETQYF. The CDR3 DNA reads TGCGCCAGCACCACAGCTTACCAAGAGACCCAGTACTTC.

This clonotype was observed at least ten times. The chain is built from TRBV5-1 and TRBJ2-1; D may be TRBD1 (6 bases). The CDR3 length is 14 residues. Germline V gene lookup returns CDR1 SGHRS and CDR2 YFSETQ. The ends were cut back, 3 bases at V and 4 bases at J, with 11 bases in the middle. The CDR3 reads CASSSGQKYNEQFF. The CDR3 nucleotides read TGCGCCAGCAGCTCAGGACAGAAATACAATGAGCAGTTCTTC.

The V and J genes are TRBV27 and TRBJ2-5; TRBD1 might be the D (6 bases). The V gene's germline CDR1 is MNHEY and CDR2 SMNVEV (reference sequence). Between the trimmed V and J ends, which lost 9 bases and 4 bases, there was a span of 9 bases. The CDR3 runs to 11 residues. The CDR3 region is CAREQGETQYF. DNA for the CDR3: TGTGCCAGGGAACAGGGAGAGACCCAGTACTTC.

This clonotype has ten or more counts. The chain links TRBV20-1 to TRBJ2-1, with 10 bases identical to TRBD2. J gave up 2 bases and V 5 bases, and 6 bases lay outside the gene matches. Germline lookup yields CDR1 DFQATT and CDR2 SNEGSKA (reference sequence). This CDR3 is built from 15 residues. CDR3 loop: CSAWTSGGPYNEQFF. The CDR3 DNA reads as TGCAGTGCTTGGACTAGCGGAGGGCCCTACAATGAGCAGTTCTTC.

This clonotype came up once. A much larger clone differs from this one at a single base, so this may be a read error. The chain uses TRBV10-3 and TRBJ1-2, with D unresolved. CDR1 ENHRY and CDR2 SYGVKD come from the germline V gene. This CDR3 has 14 amino acids. The CDR3 is CAISEREPFYGDTF. The CDR3 coding sequence is TGTGCCATCAGTGAGCGGGAACCTTTCTATGGCGACACCTTC.

The rearrangement links TRBV24-1 to TRBJ2-7; 9 positions match TRBD2. V lost 5 bases and J lost 3; bases outside the gene matches: 4. Germline V gene data show CDR1 as KGHDR and CDR2 as SFDVKD. The CDR3 has 14 residues. The CDR3 spells CATSGSGSFYEQYF. CDR3 coding DNA: TGTGCCACCAGTGGTAGCGGGAGTTTCTACGAGCAGTACTTC.

In this sample, this clonotype turned up once. J is TRBJ2-7 and V is TRBV28; 7 bases match TRBD1. V gave up 5 bases and J gave up 2 bases; unmatched junction bases: 12. The CDR3 has 16 residues. Germline lookup yields CDR1 MDHEN and CDR2 SYDVKM. The CDR3 DNA follows: TGTGCCAGCAGTCCCGTCCGACAGGGTCCGACCTACGAGCAGTACTTC. Its protein product is CASSPVRQGPTYEQYF.

This clonotype was seen at least ten times. The chain joins TRBV28 to TRBJ2-7, with D perhaps given as TRBD1 or TRBD2 (5 bases each). V shed 1 base and J shed 3 bases, with 13 bases lying between them. Germline assignment: CDR1 MDHEN and CDR2 SYDVKM. The CDR3 contains 15 residues. The CDR3 DNA is TGTGCCAGCAGTTTATTTTGGCAGAGGGGCTACGAGCAGTACTTC. Translating it yields CASSLFWQRGYEQYF.

There are a few counts of this clonotype. The chain is built from TRBV9 and TRBJ2-5; TRBD2 matches 12 bases. The CDR3 has 16 residues. CDR1 is SGDLS, CDR2 YYNGEE, per germline. The V gene end was trimmed by 4 bases and the J gene end by 5 bases; junction bases not matched to a gene: 9. For the CDR3, the DNA is TGTGCCAGCAGCCCTAGCGGGAGGGCCTCAGGGGAGACCCAGTACTTC. Translation gives CASSPSGRASGETQYF.

The V gene is TRBV27, the J gene TRBJ2-7, with D unclear. This CDR3 contains 14 residues. The V end lost 0 bases, the J end lost 3 bases, and 9 bases lay between the germline ends. In germline, CDR1 is MNHEY, CDR2 SMNVEV (reference sequence). The CDR3 protein is CASSLSPVVYEQYF. The CDR3 DNA reads as TGTGCCAGCAGTTTATCTCCGGTGGTCTACGAGCAGTACTTC.

This clonotype was picked up a small number of times. This rearrangement joins TRBV14 to TRBJ2-7, with a possible D match to TRBD1 (6 bases). Germline loops: CDR1 SGHDN, CDR2 FVKESK. V was pared by 2 bases and J by 7 bases, with 24 bases between. This CDR3 is built from 17 residues. CDR3: CASSQRGATGGSVEQYF. Written as DNA, the CDR3 is TGTGCCAGCAGCCAAAGAGGAGCGACAGGAGGATCCGTGGAGCAGTACTTC.

This clonotype was observed a few times. The chain carries TRBV5-6 and TRBJ1-2; no definite D call. Trimming took off 0 bases at V and 4 bases at J, with 13 bases between the two ends. Looked up from germline, CDR1 is SGHDT and CDR2 is YYEEEE. This CDR3 has 15 amino acids. As DNA, the CDR3 is TGTGCCAGCAGCTTGGGTAATACGGTGACCTATGGCTACACCTTC. As protein: CASSLGNTVTYGYTF.

This clonotype was picked up a small number of times. The rearrangement joins TRBV28 to TRBJ2-3; the D is unclear. V lost 3 bases and J 11 bases, leaving 12 bases between the germline ends. CDR1 is MDHEN, CDR2 SYDVKM, per germline. The CDR3 has 12 residues. The CDR3 sequence: CASSFEDGMQYF. The CDR3 DNA is TGTGCCAGCAGTTTTGAGGATGGGATGCAGTATTTT.

This clonotype appeared a few times. The chain uses TRBV5-1 and TRBJ2-1; D tentatively reads TRBD1 or TRBD2 (5 bases each). Deletions cut 0 bases from V and 9 bases from J, with 13 bases between. In germline, CDR1 is SGHRS, CDR2 YFSETQ. This CDR3 has 14 amino acids. The CDR3: CASSLAGTTSEQFF. The CDR3 bases are TGCGCCAGCAGCTTGGCGGGGACCACTTCTGAGCAGTTCTTC.